This T cell receptor (beta chain) was found in a study of CD8 T cells in Susac syndrome. Findings of the study overall: As acknowledged by the study, its TCR sequencing and HLA analysis included a relatively small number of individuals.

RNA in amounts of roughly 0.5 to 1 ug was reverse transcribed with random hexamers. TCRdb ran MiXCR on the immunoSEQ multiplex PCR reads and lists one entry per CDR3 protein. The sample has around 140,000 distinct CDR3 sequences; roughly 95% are singletons. This CDR3 has 15 amino acids. Trimming pared 6 bases from V and 7 bases from J, leaving 19 bases between. Germline CDR1 MNHNY, CDR2 SVGAGI (reference sequence). Purification of the CD8+ and CD4+ T cells relied on negative isolation, and TEMRA cells underwent FACS enrichment. This clonotype appeared once. As yet, its antigen is unknown. The sequence derives from a human donor in good health. This chain uses TRBV6-6 with TRBJ2-1, with D possibly TRBD2 on 5 matching bases. Specimen: CD4+ T cells from PBMCs. CDR3 sequence: CASRGSDSGRNEQFF. In DNA, the CDR3 is TGTGCCAGCAGGGGATCGGACTCGGGGAGAAATGAGCAGTTCTTC.